This record looks at one T cell receptor (beta chain) sequence and its context. Its antigen is unidentified. This table comes from immunoSEQ multiplex PCR, and its TCRdb copy is limited to in-frame clones, with some not included. The sample gives about 1.9 million clones, roughly 95% of which show up once; approximately 1.7% is in the top ten. This sample stems from a study of shared clonotypes between healthy human individuals. About the research overall: CD4 naive and memory got three plates each, CD8 naive two, CD8 memory one.

Study conclusions and caveats: Clonotypes shared by all four donors outscored non-shared clonotypes in generation probability. Estimated clonotype richness was generally higher in naive than memory subsets.

The germline V gene encodes CDR1 SGHVS and CDR2 FNYEAQ. The CDR3 is 15 amino acids. The V and J ends lost 1 base and 6 bases, in that order; junction bases with no gene match: 4. CD8 cells regarded as naive lacked CD45RO, were positively chosen for CCR7, and omitted terminally differentiated effector memory CD45RA+ cells. The genes are TRBV7-6 and TRBJ2-5; 11 nucleotides agree with TRBD2. The specimen was naive CD8+ T cells from PBMCs. The sequence derives from a man younger than 35 in good health. Some clones in this sample may be carry-over from other donors' samples. CDR3 in DNA: TGTGCCAGCAGCTTAGGGCTAGCGGGAGGACAGACCCAGTACTTC. This encodes CASSLGLAGGQTQYF.